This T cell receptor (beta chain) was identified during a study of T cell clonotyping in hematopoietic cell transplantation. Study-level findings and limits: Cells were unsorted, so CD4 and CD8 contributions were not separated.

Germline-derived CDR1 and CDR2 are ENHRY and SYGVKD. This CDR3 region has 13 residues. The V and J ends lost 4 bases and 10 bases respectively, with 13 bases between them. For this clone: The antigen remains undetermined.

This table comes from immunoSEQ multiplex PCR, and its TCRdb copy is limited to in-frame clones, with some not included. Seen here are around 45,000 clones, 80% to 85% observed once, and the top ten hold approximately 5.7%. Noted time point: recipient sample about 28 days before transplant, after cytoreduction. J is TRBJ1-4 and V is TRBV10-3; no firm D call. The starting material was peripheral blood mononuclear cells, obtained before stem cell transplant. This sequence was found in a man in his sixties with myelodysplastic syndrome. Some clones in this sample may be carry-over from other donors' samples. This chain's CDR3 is CAISGLDRGKLFF. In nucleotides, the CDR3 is TGTGCCATCAGTGGTCTCGACCGCGGAAAACTGTTTTTT.